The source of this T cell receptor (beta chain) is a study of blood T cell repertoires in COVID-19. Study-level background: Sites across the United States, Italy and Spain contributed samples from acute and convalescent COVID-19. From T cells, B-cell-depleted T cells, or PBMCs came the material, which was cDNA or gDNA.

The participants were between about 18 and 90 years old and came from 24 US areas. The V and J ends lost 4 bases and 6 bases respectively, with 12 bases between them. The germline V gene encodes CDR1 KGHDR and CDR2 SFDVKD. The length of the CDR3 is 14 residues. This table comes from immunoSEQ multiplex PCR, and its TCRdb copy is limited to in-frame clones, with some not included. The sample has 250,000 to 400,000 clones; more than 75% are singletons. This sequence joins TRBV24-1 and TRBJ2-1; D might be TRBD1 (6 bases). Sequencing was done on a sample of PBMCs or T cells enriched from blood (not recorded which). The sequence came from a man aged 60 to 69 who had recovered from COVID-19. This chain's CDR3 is CATSEYRDGNEQFF. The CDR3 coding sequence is TGTGCCACCAGTGAGTACAGGGATGGCAATGAGCAGTTCTTC.